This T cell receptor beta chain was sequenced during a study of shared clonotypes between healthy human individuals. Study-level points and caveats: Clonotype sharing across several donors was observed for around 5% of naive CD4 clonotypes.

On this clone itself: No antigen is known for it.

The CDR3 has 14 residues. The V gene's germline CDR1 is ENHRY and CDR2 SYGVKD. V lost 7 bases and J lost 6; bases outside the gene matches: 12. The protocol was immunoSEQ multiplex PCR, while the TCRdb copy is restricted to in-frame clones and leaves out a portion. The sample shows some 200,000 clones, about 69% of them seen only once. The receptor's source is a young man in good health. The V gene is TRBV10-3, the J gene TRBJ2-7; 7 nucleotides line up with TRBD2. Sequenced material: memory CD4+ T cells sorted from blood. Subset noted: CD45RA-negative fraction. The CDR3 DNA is TGTGCCATCACCCCCTCACTAGCGAGAGGCGAGCAGTACTTC. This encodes CAITPSLARGEQYF.